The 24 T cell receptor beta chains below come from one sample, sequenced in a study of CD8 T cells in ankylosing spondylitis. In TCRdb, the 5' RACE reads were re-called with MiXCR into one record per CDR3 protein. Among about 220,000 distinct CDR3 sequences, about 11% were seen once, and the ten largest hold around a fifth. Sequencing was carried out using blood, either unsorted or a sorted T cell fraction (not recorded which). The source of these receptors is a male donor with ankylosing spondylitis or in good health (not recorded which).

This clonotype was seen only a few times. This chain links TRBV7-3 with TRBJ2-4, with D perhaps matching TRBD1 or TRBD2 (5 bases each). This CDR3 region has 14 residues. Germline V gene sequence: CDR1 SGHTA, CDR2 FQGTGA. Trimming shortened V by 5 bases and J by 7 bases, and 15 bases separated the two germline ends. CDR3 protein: CASSTPRDGNIQYF. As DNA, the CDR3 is TGTGCCAGCAGCACCCCTAGGGACGGGAACATTCAGTACTTC.

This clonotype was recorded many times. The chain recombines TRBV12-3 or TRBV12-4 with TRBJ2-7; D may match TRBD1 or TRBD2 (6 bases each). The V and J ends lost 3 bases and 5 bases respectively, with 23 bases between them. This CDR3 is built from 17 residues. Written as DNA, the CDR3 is TGTGCCAGCAGTTTTTGGGGGGCGCCTGAGAGGGGCCACGAGCAGTACTTC. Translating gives CASSFWGAPERGHEQYF.

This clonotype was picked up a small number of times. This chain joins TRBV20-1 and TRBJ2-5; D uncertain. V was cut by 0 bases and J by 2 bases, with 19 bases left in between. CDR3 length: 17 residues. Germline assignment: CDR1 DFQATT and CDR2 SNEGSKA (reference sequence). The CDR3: CSARDRVTETLQETQYF. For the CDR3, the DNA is TGCAGTGCTAGAGATCGCGTTACTGAAACGCTGCAAGAGACCCAGTACTTC.

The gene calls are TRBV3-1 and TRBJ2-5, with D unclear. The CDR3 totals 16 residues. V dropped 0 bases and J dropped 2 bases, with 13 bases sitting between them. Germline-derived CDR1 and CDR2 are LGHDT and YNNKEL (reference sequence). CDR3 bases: TGTGCCAGCAGCCAAGATAGGAGTCCCTCACAAGAGACCCAGTACTTC. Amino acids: CASSQDRSPSQETQYF.

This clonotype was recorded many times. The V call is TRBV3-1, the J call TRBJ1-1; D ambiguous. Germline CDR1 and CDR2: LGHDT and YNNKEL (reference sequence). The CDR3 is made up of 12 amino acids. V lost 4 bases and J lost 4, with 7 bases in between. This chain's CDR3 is CASSPMGTEAFF. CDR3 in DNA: TGTGCCAGCAGCCCCATGGGCACTGAAGCTTTCTTT.

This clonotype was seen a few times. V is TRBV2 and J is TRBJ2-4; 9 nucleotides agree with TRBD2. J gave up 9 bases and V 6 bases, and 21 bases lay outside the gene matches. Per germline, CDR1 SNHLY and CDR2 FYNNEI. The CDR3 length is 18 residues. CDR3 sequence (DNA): TGTGCCAGCAGCCTTCTGAGCGCCAGCGGGGGGAGAGGGGGCATTCAGTACTTC. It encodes CASSLLSASGGRGGIQYF. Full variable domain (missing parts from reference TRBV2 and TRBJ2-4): EPEVTQTPSHQVTQMGQEVILRCVPISNHLYFYWYRQILGQKVEFLVSFYNNEISEKSEIFDDQFSVERPDGSNFTLKIRSTKLEDSAMYFCASSLLSASGGRGGIQYFGAGTRLSVL.

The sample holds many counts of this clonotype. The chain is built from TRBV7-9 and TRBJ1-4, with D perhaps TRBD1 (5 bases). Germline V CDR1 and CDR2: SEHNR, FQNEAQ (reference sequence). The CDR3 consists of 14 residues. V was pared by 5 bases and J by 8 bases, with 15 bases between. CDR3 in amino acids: CASSPDGRDEKLFF. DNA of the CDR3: TGTGCCAGCAGCCCGGACGGGCGGGACGAAAAACTGTTTTTT.

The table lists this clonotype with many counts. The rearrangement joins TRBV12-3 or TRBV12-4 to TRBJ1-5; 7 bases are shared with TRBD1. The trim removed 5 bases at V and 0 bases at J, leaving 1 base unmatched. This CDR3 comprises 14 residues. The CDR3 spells CASSRDSSNQPQHF. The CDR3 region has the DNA TGTGCCAGCAGTCGGGACAGTAGCAATCAGCCCCAGCATTTT.

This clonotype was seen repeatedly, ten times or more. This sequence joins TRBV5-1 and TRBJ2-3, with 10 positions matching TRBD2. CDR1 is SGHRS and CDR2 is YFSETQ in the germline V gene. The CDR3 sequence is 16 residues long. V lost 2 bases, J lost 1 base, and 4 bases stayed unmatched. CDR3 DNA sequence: TGCGCCAGCAGCTTTGGCCTAGCGGGGGGCACAGATACGCAGTATTTT. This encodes CASSFGLAGGTDTQYF.

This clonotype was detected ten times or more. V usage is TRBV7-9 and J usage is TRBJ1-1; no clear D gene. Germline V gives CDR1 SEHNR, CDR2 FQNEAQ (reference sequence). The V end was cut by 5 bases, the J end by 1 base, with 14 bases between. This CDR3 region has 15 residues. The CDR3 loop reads CASSPPAGANTEAFF. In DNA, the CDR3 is TGTGCCAGCAGCCCCCCGGCCGGCGCGAACACTGAAGCTTTCTTT.

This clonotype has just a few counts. CDR3 coding DNA: TGTGCCAGCAGCCAAAAGGCGGCAGCGGGGGATTCGTACAATGAGCAGTTCTTC. This encodes CASSQKAAAGDSYNEQFF. This sequence joins TRBV4-2 and TRBJ2-1, with 8 positions matching TRBD2. Germline lookup yields CDR1 LGHNA and CDR2 YNFKEQ. Trimming removed 2 bases from V and 4 bases from J; junction bases left unmatched: 13. This CDR3 has 18 residues.

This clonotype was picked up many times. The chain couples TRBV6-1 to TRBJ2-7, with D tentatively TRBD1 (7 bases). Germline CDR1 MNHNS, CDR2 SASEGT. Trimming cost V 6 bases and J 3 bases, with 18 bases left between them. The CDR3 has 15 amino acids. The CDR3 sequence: CASSSNSRGVYEQYF. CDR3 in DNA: TGTGCCAGCAGCTCTAACTCCAGGGGGGTCTACGAGCAGTACTTC.

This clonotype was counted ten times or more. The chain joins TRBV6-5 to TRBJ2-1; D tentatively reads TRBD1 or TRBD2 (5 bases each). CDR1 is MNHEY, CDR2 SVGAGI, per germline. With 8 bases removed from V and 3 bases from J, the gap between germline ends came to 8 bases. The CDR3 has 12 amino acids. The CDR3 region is CASGGDYNEQFF. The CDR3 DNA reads TGTGCCAGCGGGGGTGACTACAATGAGCAGTTCTTC.

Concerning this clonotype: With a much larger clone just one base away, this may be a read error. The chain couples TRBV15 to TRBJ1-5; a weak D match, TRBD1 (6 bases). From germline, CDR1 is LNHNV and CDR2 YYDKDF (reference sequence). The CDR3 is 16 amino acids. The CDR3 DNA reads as TGTGCCACCAGCGACGAGAACTTCAGGGGCCGTCAGCCCCAGCCTTTT. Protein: CATSDENFRGRQPQPF.

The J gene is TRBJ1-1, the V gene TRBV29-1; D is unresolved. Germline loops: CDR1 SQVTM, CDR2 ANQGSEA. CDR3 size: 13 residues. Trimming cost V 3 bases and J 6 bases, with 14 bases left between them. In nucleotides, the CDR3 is TGCAGCGTTGAGGACGGGAGTAGGGCTGAAGCTTTCTTT. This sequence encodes CSVEDGSRAEAFF.

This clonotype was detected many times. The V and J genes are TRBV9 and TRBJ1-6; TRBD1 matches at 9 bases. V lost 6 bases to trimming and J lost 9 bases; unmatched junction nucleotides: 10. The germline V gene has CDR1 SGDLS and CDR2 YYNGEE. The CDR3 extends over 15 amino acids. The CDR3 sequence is CASTPGGTGISPLHF. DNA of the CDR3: TGTGCCAGCACACCGGGGGGGACAGGGATTTCACCCCTCCACTTT.

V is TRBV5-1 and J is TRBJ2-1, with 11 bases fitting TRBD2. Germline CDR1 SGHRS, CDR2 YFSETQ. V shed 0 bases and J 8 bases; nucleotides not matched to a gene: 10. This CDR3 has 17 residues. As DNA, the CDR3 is TGCGCCAGCAGCTTGGCGTTAGCGGGGGGGCAGGTCGATGAGCAGTTCTTC. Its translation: CASSLALAGGQVDEQFF.

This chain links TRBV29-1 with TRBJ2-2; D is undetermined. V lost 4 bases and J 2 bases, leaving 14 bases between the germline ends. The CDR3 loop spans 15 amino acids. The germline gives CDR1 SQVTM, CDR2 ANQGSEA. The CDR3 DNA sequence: TGCAGCGTTGTTGAACAGACACAAAACACCGGGGAGCTGTTTTTT. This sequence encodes CSVVEQTQNTGELFF.

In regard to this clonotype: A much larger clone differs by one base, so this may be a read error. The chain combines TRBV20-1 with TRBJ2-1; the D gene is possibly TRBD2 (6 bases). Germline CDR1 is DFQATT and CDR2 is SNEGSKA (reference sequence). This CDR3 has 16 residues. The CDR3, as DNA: TGCAGTGCTAGCCGGGACTTCTCTGGCTCCTACAATGAGCAGCTCTTC. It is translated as CSASRDFSGSYNEQLF.

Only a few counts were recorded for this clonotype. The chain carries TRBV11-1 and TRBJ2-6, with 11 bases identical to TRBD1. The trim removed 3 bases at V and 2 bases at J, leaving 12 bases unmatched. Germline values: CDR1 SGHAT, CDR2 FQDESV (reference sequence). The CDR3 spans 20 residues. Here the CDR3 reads CASSFPPRTGGATGANVLTF. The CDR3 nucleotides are TGTGCCAGCAGCTTTCCCCCCCGGACAGGGGGCGCAACTGGGGCCAACGTCCTGACTTTC.

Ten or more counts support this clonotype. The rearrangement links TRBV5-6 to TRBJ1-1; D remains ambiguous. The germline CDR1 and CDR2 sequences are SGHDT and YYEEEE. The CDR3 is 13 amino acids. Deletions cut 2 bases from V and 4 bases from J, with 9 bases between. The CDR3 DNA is TGTGCCAGCAGCTTCCAGACGGGCACTGAAGCTTTCTTT. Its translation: CASSFQTGTEAFF.

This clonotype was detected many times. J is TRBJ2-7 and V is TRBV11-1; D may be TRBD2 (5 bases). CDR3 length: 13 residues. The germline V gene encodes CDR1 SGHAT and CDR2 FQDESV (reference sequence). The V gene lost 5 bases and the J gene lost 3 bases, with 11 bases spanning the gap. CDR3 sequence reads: CASSPGSDYEQYF. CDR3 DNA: TGTGCCAGCAGCCCGGGATCTGACTACGAGCAGTACTTC. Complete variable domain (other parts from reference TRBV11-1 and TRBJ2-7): EAEVAQSPRYKITEKSQAVAFWCDPISGHATLYWYRQILGQGPELLVQFQDESVVDDSQLPKDRFSAERLKGVDSTLKIQPAELGDSAMYLCASSPGSDYEQYFGPGTRLTVT.

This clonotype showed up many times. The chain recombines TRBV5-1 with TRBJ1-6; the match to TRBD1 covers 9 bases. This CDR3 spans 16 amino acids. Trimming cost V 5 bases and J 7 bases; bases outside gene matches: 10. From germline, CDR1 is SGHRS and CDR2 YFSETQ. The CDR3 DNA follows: TGCGCCAGCAGACAGGACAGGGGTGGACTCAATTCACCCCTCCACTTT. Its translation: CASRQDRGGLNSPLHF.

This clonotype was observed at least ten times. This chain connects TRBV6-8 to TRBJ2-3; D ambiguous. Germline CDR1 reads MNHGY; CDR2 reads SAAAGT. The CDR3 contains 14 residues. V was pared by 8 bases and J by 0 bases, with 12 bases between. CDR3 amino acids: CASLPSPSTDTQYF. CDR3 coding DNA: TGTGCCAGCTTACCATCGCCTAGCACAGATACGCAGTATTTT.